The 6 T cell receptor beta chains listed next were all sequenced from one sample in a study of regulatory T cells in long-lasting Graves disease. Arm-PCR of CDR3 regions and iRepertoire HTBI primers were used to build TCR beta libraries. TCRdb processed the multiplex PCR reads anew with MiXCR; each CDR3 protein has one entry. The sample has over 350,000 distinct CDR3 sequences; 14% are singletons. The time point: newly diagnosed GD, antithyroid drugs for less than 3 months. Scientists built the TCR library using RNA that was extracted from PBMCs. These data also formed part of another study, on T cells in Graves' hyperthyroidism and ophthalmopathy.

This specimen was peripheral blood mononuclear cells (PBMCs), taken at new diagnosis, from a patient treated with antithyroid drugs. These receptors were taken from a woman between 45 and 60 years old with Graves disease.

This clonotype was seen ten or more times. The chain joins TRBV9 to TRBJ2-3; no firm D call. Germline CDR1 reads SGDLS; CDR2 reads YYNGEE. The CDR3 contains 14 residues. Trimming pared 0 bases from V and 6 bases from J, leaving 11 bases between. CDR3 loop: CASSVGIQRDTQYF. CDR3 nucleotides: TGTGCCAGCAGCGTAGGGATTCAGAGGGATACGCAGTATTTT.

CDR3 sequence: CASRFGGRTEAFF. The DNA for the CDR3 is TGTGCCAGCAGATTCGGAGGTCGCACTGAAGCTTTCTTT. The gene calls are TRBV28 and TRBJ1-1; D gene unclear. In germline, CDR1 is MDHEN, CDR2 SYDVKM. The CDR3 is 13 amino acids. Trimming shortened V by 6 bases and J by 4 bases, and 12 bases separated the two germline ends.

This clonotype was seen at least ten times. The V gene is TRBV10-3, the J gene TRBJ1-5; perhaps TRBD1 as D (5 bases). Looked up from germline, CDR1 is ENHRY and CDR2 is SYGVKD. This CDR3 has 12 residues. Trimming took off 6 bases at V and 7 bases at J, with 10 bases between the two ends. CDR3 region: CAIRDTGQPQHF. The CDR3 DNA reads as TGTGCCATCAGAGATACAGGCCAGCCCCAGCATTTT.

The CDR3 nucleotides read TGTGCCAGTAGTATCTTAGGTCCGAGCAATCAGCCCCAGTATTTT. It codes for CASSILGPSNQPQYF. This sequence joins TRBV19 and TRBJ1-5; D uncertain. Near its end, the DNA agrees better with TRBJ2-3, so the J call may be wrong. CDR1 is LNHDA and CDR2 is SQIVND in the germline V gene (reference sequence). The CDR3 is made up of 15 amino acids.

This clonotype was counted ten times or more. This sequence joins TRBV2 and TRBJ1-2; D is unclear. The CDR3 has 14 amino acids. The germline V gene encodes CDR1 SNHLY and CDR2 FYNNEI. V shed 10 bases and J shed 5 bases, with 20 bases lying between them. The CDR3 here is CATLKIQFPYGYTF. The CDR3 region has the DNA TGTGCCACCCTCAAGATACAATTCCCTTATGGCTACACCTTC.

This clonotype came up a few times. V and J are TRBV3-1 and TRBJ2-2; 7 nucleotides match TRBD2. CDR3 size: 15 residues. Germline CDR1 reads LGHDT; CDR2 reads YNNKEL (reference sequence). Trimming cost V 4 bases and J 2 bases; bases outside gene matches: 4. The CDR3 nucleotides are TGTGCCAGCAGCCGGGCTAGCGGAAACACCGGGGAGCTGTTTTTT. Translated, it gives CASSRASGNTGELFF.